This is a list of T cell receptor beta chains from one sample in a study of cytomegalovirus exposure and HLA in healthy donors. TCRdb's copy holds only in-frame clones and misses some; the assay was immunoSEQ multiplex PCR. There are approximately 220,000 clones in the sample; about three quarters occur only once, and 1.5% to 2% lies in the top ten. Sequencing input: PBMCs. All receptors derive from a man younger than 30 in good health and CMV-seronegative. CDR3s leave out the opening cysteine and the closing phenylalanine or tryptophan. The order of the fields is clone size, V gene, CDR3 protein. Clone size is given for some rows only: seen once, a few or many times, or a class if the clone is expanded.

abundance: NA
v_gene: TRBV6-6
CDR3aa: ASTRTGEGNQPQH

abundance: NA
v_gene: TRBV14
CDR3aa: ASSPWTGNEQF

abundance: once
v_gene: TRBV6-6
CDR3aa: ASSYGVSSYNSPLH

abundance: NA
v_gene: TRBV27
CDR3aa: AVSSGQGEQPQH

abundance: NA
v_gene: TRBV6-1
CDR3aa: ASSPGVTGATEAF

abundance: NA
v_gene: TRBV7-9
CDR3aa: ASSPRQGALGGYT

abundance: few
v_gene: TRBV30
CDR3aa: AWSKNRIGYGYT

abundance: NA
v_gene: TRBV4-3
CDR3aa: ASSQARAGGETQY

abundance: NA
v_gene: TRBV11-3
CDR3aa: ASSTAGTLFSYEQY

abundance: few
v_gene: TRBV14
CDR3aa: ASSQVASGDFNTGELF

abundance: few
v_gene: TRBV6-5
CDR3aa: ASSLSQGASGYT

abundance: NA
v_gene: TRBV7-8
CDR3aa: ASSPRPHEQY

abundance: NA
v_gene: TRBV14
CDR3aa: ASSQTMRDTQY

abundance: few
v_gene: TRBV30
CDR3aa: AWTTAGSFRNQPQH

abundance: once
v_gene: TRBV27
CDR3aa: ASRPRGSQPQH

abundance: NA
v_gene: TRBV5-8
CDR3aa: ASSPGHRQETQY

abundance: NA
v_gene: TRBV2
CDR3aa: ASRTGQGTDEAF

abundance: NA
v_gene: TRBV2
CDR3aa: ASSEGDTGSGEKLF

abundance: NA
v_gene: TRBV19
CDR3aa: ASSSPNWGNGAASYEQY

abundance: NA
v_gene: TRBV5-1
CDR3aa: ASSLGQGFNEKLF

abundance: NA
v_gene: TRBV2
CDR3aa: ASSQEAGGEQY

abundance: NA
v_gene: TRBV25-1
CDR3aa: ASSESRQGDGYT

abundance: NA
v_gene: TRBV29-1
CDR3aa: SVVGERSYNEQY

abundance: NA
v_gene: TRBV9
CDR3aa: ASSTHITVRSEKLF

abundance: NA
v_gene: TRBV25-1
CDR3aa: ASSEGLAGECEQY

abundance: once
v_gene: TRBV5-4
CDR3aa: ASSFPENTGELF

abundance: NA
v_gene: TRBV4-3
CDR3aa: ASSPLGTGTSTDTQY